This T cell receptor beta chain came from a study of T cell responses to AZD1222 COVID-19 vaccine. Germline trimming cut 2 bases from V and 8 bases from J; bases unmatched to any gene: 11. Germline CDR1 and CDR2: MRHNA and SNTAGT. This CDR3 is built from 15 residues. Findings of the study overall: Donors, mostly white British, included more females; clonal diversity was possibly underestimated. Unmutated regions of variants are reportedly targeted by nearly half of spike-specific TCRs. Repertoire sampling was restricted to post-peak T cell response timepoints.

To note about this clone: Its target is unknown.

Assay used: immunoSEQ multiplex PCR; TCRdb lists only in-frame clones, some missing. The repertoire holds 90,000 to 100,000 clones, with roughly 80% as singletons. The starting material was peripheral blood, obtained 28 days after the second AZD1222 dose. V is TRBV6-4 and J is TRBJ1-2; 7 bases fit TRBD1. The receptor comes from an adult who received the AZD1222 COVID-19 vaccine. The CDR3 DNA is TGTGCCAGCAGTGACGAAACCGGGACAGTGAGGGGCTACACCTTC. Its translation: CASSDETGTVRGYTF.